The 7 T cell receptor beta chains below were found in one sample sequenced in a study of OX40 agonist ivuxolimab in advanced cancers. Profiling relied on immunoSEQ multiplex PCR, and the TCRdb table lists in-frame clones only, not all of them. Here the sample spans 50,000 to 75,000 clones, 86% being singletons. The input for sequencing was CD4+ or CD8+ T cells sorted from blood, taken in a trial of the OX40 agonist ivuxolimab. These receptors originate from an adult with an advanced solid tumor such as melanoma, head and neck, liver or kidney cancer.

This clone was detected only a few times. This chain links TRBV14 with TRBJ2-1; 7 nucleotides line up with TRBD2. V trimming: 3 bases; J trimming: 9 bases; junction bases outside the gene matches: 5. The CDR3 totals 13 residues. Germline V CDR1 and CDR2: SGHDN, FVKESK. CDR3 sequence: CASSQGLLTEQFF. Written as DNA, the CDR3 is TGTGCCAGCAGCCAGGGACTACTTACTGAGCAGTTCTTC. The full variable domain, with the rest looked up from reference TRBV14 and TRBJ2-1, is EAGVTQFPSHSVIEKGQTVTLRCDPISGHDNLYWYRRVMGKEIKFLLHFVKESKQDESGMPNNRFLAERTGGTYSTLKVQPAELEDSGVYFCASSQGLLTEQFFGPGTRLTVL.

The gene calls are TRBV5-6 and TRBJ2-3; the match to TRBD2 covers 11 bases. This CDR3 is 15 amino acids long. Germline V lookup: CDR1 SGHDT, CDR2 YYEEEE. V was pared by 4 bases and J by 3 bases, with 4 bases of the junction left unmatched. DNA of the CDR3: TGTGCCAGCAGCGTACTAGCGGGAGCTACAGATACGCAGTATTTT. Translated, it gives CASSVLAGATDTQYF.

The chain joins TRBV7-2 to TRBJ2-1, with unresolved D. Trimming removed 11 bases at V and 6 bases at J, with 14 bases between. The CDR3 spans 12 residues. Germline V gives CDR1 SGHTA, CDR2 FQGNSA. The CDR3 spells CAEAGFSNEQFF. The DNA of the CDR3 is TGTGCCGAGGCAGGATTCTCCAATGAGCAGTTCTTC. Looking up the rest from reference TRBV7-2 and TRBJ2-1 gives the full variable domain: GAGVSQSPSNKVTEKGKDVELRCDPISGHTALYWYRQSLGQGLEFLIYFQGNSAPDKSGLPSDRFSAERTGGSVSTLTIQRTQQEDSAVYLCAEAGFSNEQFFGPGTRLTVL.

The J gene is TRBJ2-2, the V gene TRBV10-3; D may match TRBD1 or TRBD2 (5 bases each). The germline CDR1 and CDR2 sequences are ENHRY and SYGVKD. The length of the CDR3 is 15 residues. With 5 bases removed from V and 0 bases from J, the gap between germline ends came to 10 bases. In DNA, the CDR3 is TGTGCCATCAGTCCCGGGACCGCGAACACCGGGGAGCTGTTTTTT. Amino acids: CAISPGTANTGELFF.

This chain links TRBV5-1 with TRBJ1-6; a weak D match, TRBD1 (5 bases). Germline V gene sequence: CDR1 SGHRS, CDR2 YFSETQ. CDR3 length: 17 amino acids. V was trimmed by 1 base and J by 7 bases, leaving 18 bases between them. The CDR3 bases are TGCGCCAGCAGCTTGACCCCTAGTGGGACGGGAAATTCACCCCTCCACTTT. This gives the protein CASSLTPSGTGNSPLHF.

V is TRBV18 and J is TRBJ1-5; TRBD1 agrees at 8 bases. Germline assignment: CDR1 KGHSH and CDR2 LQKENI. The CDR3 consists of 13 residues. J lost 7 bases, V lost 6 bases, and 5 bases had no gene match. CDR3 residues: CASSQGAGQPQHF. The CDR3 DNA is TGTGCCAGCTCGCAGGGGGCGGGACAGCCCCAGCATTTT.

As DNA, the CDR3 is TGTGCCAGCAGCTTATTGGGCTTAGCCGCAGATACGCAGTATTTT. Its protein is CASSLLGLAADTQYF. This chain uses TRBV11-2 with TRBJ2-3; D is uncertain. From germline, CDR1 is SGHAT and CDR2 FQNNGV. Between the trimmed V and J ends, which lost 2 bases and 4 bases, there was a span of 13 bases. The CDR3 has 15 amino acids.